The clone carrying this T cell receptor beta chain was picked up a small number of times. Antigen: not known. The junction and the germline gene differ at one end; a read error may be behind it. Original methodology: The study built a papillary thyroid cancer distant-metastasis classifier from CDR3 differences across clinicopathological groups. TCRdb re-analyzed the PCR reads using MiXCR. It is TCRdb's table, rather than the study itself, that gives the V and J calls and clone size. Of 20,000 to 25,000 clones listed, about a quarter are singletons. CDR3 length: 14 residues. CDR1 MDHEN and CDR2 SYDVKM come from the germline V gene. The data were taken from a study of metastatic and nonmetastatic thyroid tumors. Overall study context: Both malignant and benign thyroid patients supplied peripheral blood and tumor or nodule tissue samples, across which the repertoires of these patients were then compared.

Thyroid surgery took place with no prior treatment in any patient. Study-wide findings and caveats: The reported finding was significantly higher TCR beta diversity in malignant thyroid tumors relative to benign nodules, in blood and tumor.

The rearrangement links TRBV28 to TRBJ2-7; 7 positions agree with TRBD1. Input material: tumor tissue. This receptor was obtained from a female donor with papillary thyroid cancer or a benign thyroid nodule (not recorded which). Some clones in this sample may be carry-over from other donors' samples. CDR3 amino acids: CACSFRGPSLFKYF. CDR3 DNA: TGTGCCTGCAGTTTTAGGGGGCCGTCCCTCTTTAAGTACTTC. Together with reference TRBV28 and TRBJ2-7, the CDR3 gives the full variable domain: DVKVTQSSRYLVKRTGEKVFLECVQDMDHENMFWYRQDPGLGLRLIYFSYDVKMKEKGDIPEGYSVSREKKERFSLILESASTNQTSMYLCACSFRGPSLFKYFGPGTRLTVT.